This TCR beta chain is from a study of quantifying T cell responses using KT2 cells. Looking at the study overall: TCR alpha and beta constant-region primers primed reverse transcription of RNA. A predetermined fluorescence threshold ended the second PCR, run as a qPCR.

An oligo carrying a UMI was ligated to the cDNA 3' end. First-round PCR used about 4 cycles and beta primers RC1.1 and RC1.2 covering TRBC1 and TRBC2. Using its own MiXCR run on the UMI-ligation and nested PCR reads, TCRdb lists one record per CDR3 protein. The sample has 25,000 to 35,000 distinct CDR3 sequences, 10% seen once; the top ten hold roughly 10%. Germline CDR1 and CDR2: MNHNY and SVGAGI (reference sequence). This CDR3 spans 15 amino acids. V lost 6 bases and J lost 0, with 12 bases in between. The sequence derives from a human donor. The V call is TRBV6-6, the J call TRBJ1-5; D is possibly TRBD1 (6 bases). Sequences were obtained from PBMCs spiked with cells of the T cell clone KT2. Written as DNA, the CDR3 is TGTGCCAGCAGCCTTACAGGGTATAGCAATCAGCCCCAGCATTTT. This gives the protein CASSLTGYSNQPQHF.